What follows are 21 T cell receptor beta chains derived from one specimen sequenced in a study of T cell clonotyping in hematopoietic cell transplantation. TCRdb's copy holds only in-frame clones and misses some; the assay was immunoSEQ multiplex PCR. This table has about 43,000 clones, 85% appearing once. The time point was: recipient sample about 28 days before transplant, after cytoreduction. Here the sequenced sample was peripheral blood mononuclear cells, taken before stem cell transplant. These receptors originate from a man aged 60-69 years with acute myeloid leukemia. Some clones in this sample may be carry-over from other donors' samples.

The V gene is TRBV30, the J gene TRBJ2-5; 8 positions agree with TRBD2. The V and J ends lost 5 bases and 5 bases, in that order; junction bases with no gene match: 13. This CDR3 has 15 amino acids. Germline CDR1 and CDR2: GTSNPN and SVGIG (reference sequence). The CDR3 region is CAWGPGLGVWETQYF. The CDR3 coding sequence is TGTGCCTGGGGGCCGGGACTAGGGGTTTGGGAGACCCAGTACTTC.

This clone was seen a single time. The rearrangement links TRBV7-6 to TRBJ1-4; D is unresolved. This CDR3 has 14 amino acids. V lost 5 bases to trimming and J lost 4 bases, with 11 bases between them. Germline CDR1 SGHVS, CDR2 FNYEAQ. In nucleotides, the CDR3 is TGTGCCAGCAGCAAGCTATCAAGTAATGAAAAACTGTTTTTT. It specifies CASSKLSSNEKLFF.

This clone was counted a single time. The J gene is TRBJ1-5, the V gene TRBV19; D remains unclear. CDR1 is LNHDA, CDR2 SQIVND, per germline (reference sequence). The CDR3 is 15 residues long. With 3 bases removed from V and 4 bases from J, the gap between germline ends came to 13 bases. CDR3 coding DNA: TGTGCCAGTAGTATCACACATTCCCGAAATCAGCCCCAGCATTTT. Protein sequence: CASSITHSRNQPQHF.

This chain uses TRBV27 with TRBJ2-5; D remains ambiguous. Per germline, CDR1 MNHEY and CDR2 SMNVEV (reference sequence). Between the trimmed V and J ends, which lost 4 bases and 2 bases, there was a span of 14 bases. The CDR3 has 15 amino acids. DNA for the CDR3: TGTGCCAGCAGTTCCCCCTACAGTATTCAAGAGACCCAGTACTTC. Its translation is CASSSPYSIQETQYF.

V and J are TRBV7-2 and TRBJ2-7; D is unclear. Between the trimmed V and J ends, which lost 1 base and 2 bases, there was a span of 9 bases. The CDR3 runs 14 residues. Germline V lookup: CDR1 SGHTA, CDR2 FQGNSA. The CDR3 DNA reads TGTGCCAGCAGCTTAGAGTTAGATGCCTACGAGCAGTACTTC. It yields the protein CASSLELDAYEQYF.

This chain connects TRBV2 to TRBJ2-5; a weak D match, TRBD1 (6 bases). Germline lookup yields CDR1 SNHLY and CDR2 FYNNEI. CDR3 length: 17 residues. V shed 6 bases and J shed 4 bases, with 24 bases lying between them. The CDR3 here is CASSPPPARGSSETQYF. The CDR3 DNA sequence: TGTGCCAGCAGCCCACCCCCGGCCAGGGGATCGTCAGAGACCCAGTACTTC. The full variable domain, with the rest looked up from reference TRBV2 and TRBJ2-5, is EPEVTQTPSHQVTQMGQEVILRCVPISNHLYFYWYRQILGQKVEFLVSFYNNEISEKSEIFDDQFSVERPDGSNFTLKIRSTKLEDSAMYFCASSPPPARGSSETQYFGPGTRLLVL.

The V and J genes are TRBV12-5 and TRBJ1-2; D is ambiguous. This CDR3 is built from 13 residues. The germline V gene encodes CDR1 LGHNT and CDR2 FRNRAP. Trimming shortened V by 2 bases and J by 4 bases, and 8 bases separated the two germline ends. This CDR3 is CASGLREPYGYTF. The CDR3 DNA sequence: TGTGCTAGTGGTTTGCGGGAGCCCTATGGCTACACCTTC.

The chain links TRBV7-9 to TRBJ1-5, with a possible D match to TRBD1 (5 bases). Germline CDR1 SEHNR, CDR2 FQNEAQ (reference sequence). There are 18 residues in the CDR3. Trimming pared 3 bases from V and 0 bases from J, leaving 18 bases between. CDR3 region: CASSFAGQKGYSNQPQHF. In DNA form, the CDR3 reads TGTGCCAGCAGCTTCGCCGGCCAAAAGGGGTATAGCAATCAGCCCCAGCATTTT.

V gene TRBV5-4 combines with J gene TRBJ2-1, with 12 bases fitting TRBD2. The length of the CDR3 is 16 residues. Germline V gives CDR1 SGHNT, CDR2 YYREEE (reference sequence). V lost 3 bases to trimming and J lost 0 bases; unmatched junction nucleotides: 1. The CDR3 region is CASSSSGGASYNEQFF. CDR3 DNA sequence: TGTGCCAGCAGCTCTAGCGGGGGGGCCTCCTACAATGAGCAGTTCTTC.

This clone was picked up one time. This chain connects TRBV2 to TRBJ2-3; 16 nucleotides match TRBD2. V dropped 8 bases and J dropped 7; count of bases not matched to a gene: 3. This CDR3 comprises 14 residues. CDR1 and CDR2 from the germline V gene are SNHLY and FYNNEI. The CDR3 is CASGTSGGAHTQYF. In DNA, the CDR3 is TGTGCCAGCGGGACTAGCGGGGGGGCCCATACGCAGTATTTT.

The chain has TRBV19 and TRBJ1-2, with D maybe TRBD1 (5 bases). CDR1 is LNHDA and CDR2 is SQIVND in the germline V gene (reference sequence). V gave up 9 bases and J gave up 0 bases, with 14 bases separating them. CDR3 length: 14 amino acids. CDR3 DNA sequence: TGTGCCAGCATGAAGGGGTACTCTAACTATGGCTACACCTTC. Translated: CASMKGYSNYGYTF.

The table lists this clone with a few counts. The chain has TRBV14 and TRBJ1-1, with D possibly TRBD1 on 6 matching bases. Trimming took off 4 bases at V and 4 bases at J, with 16 bases between the two ends. This CDR3 contains 15 residues. Germline CDR1 SGHDN, CDR2 FVKESK. CDR3 DNA sequence: TGTGCCAGCAGCCGCCTCTCAGGGGAGAGCACTGAAGCTTTCTTT. Protein sequence: CASSRLSGESTEAFF.

The chain combines TRBV5-6 with TRBJ1-4; D gene ambiguous. Germline V gives CDR1 SGHDT, CDR2 YYEEEE. V dropped 3 bases and J dropped 8 bases, with 11 bases sitting between them. CDR3 length equals 13 residues. Here the CDR3 DNA reads TGTGCCAGCAGCTGGTCAGCTGACGAAAAACTGTTTTTT. Translating it yields CASSWSADEKLFF.

The chain carries TRBV7-6 and TRBJ2-7; 7 positions match TRBD2. V was pared by 7 bases and J by 0 bases, with 15 bases of the junction left unmatched. Germline values: CDR1 SGHVS, CDR2 FNYEAQ. The CDR3 spans 17 residues. The CDR3 reads CASTNGGGFDPSYEQYF. In DNA, the CDR3 is TGTGCCAGCACCAATGGGGGGGGGTTCGATCCCTCCTACGAGCAGTACTTC.

The chain carries TRBV20-1 and TRBJ1-2; D is ambiguous. This CDR3 is built from 11 residues. Germline lookup yields CDR1 DFQATT and CDR2 SNEGSKA (reference sequence). The CDR3 here is CIALLSDGYTF. CDR3 DNA sequence: TGCATCGCCCTCTTGTCCGATGGCTACACCTTC.

CDR3 amino acids: CASSDQGAGNQPQHF. For the CDR3, the DNA is TGTGCCAGCAGCGATCAGGGGGCCGGCAATCAGCCCCAGCATTTT. The chain uses TRBV25-1 and TRBJ1-5, with 8 bases that match TRBD1. CDR3 length equals 15 residues. CDR1 and CDR2 (germline): MGHDK, SYGVNS. After removal of 6 bases from V and 2 bases from J, the junction contained 6 bases not matched to a gene.

The chain carries TRBV19 and TRBJ1-1; D possibly corresponds to TRBD1 (5 bases). The germline V and J ends were trimmed by 5 bases and 1 base, with 11 bases remaining between them. The CDR3 extends over 14 amino acids. Per germline, CDR1 LNHDA and CDR2 SQIVND (reference sequence). The CDR3 sequence is CASSGGTENTEAFF. The CDR3 coding sequence is TGTGCCAGTAGTGGGGGGACGGAGAACACTGAAGCTTTCTTT. Full variable domain (rest looked up from reference TRBV19 and TRBJ1-1): DGGITQSPKYLFRKEGQNVTLSCEQNLNHDAMYWYRQDPGQGLRLIYYSQIVNDFQKGDIAEGYSVSREKKESFPLTVTSAQKNPTAFYLCASSGGTENTEAFFGQGTRLTVV.

With respect to this clone: At one end the junction does not follow the germline gene, possibly because of a read error. This CDR3 is CASSQAPPGQFGFDSSDEQYF. In nucleotides, the CDR3 is TGTGCCAGCAGCCAAGCCCCCCCCGGACAGTTTGGGTTTGATTCCTCCGACGAGCAGTACTTC. This sequence joins TRBV14 and TRBJ2-7; possible D gene TRBD1, 6 bases. The CDR3 contains 21 residues. Germline V CDR1 and CDR2: SGHDN, FVKESK.

The genes are TRBV5-1 and TRBJ2-1; 11 bases agree with TRBD2. With 2 bases clipped from V and 7 bases from J, the junction kept 8 bases outside the gene matches. In germline, CDR1 is SGHRS, CDR2 YFSETQ. The CDR3 is 16 residues long. The CDR3 nucleotides read TGCGCCAGCAGCTTCGATTTAGCGGGGGGGAATAATGAGCAGTTCTTC. Its protein product is CASSFDLAGGNNEQFF.

A single count supports this clone. The rearrangement joins TRBV2 to TRBJ2-7; D might be TRBD1 (6 bases). CDR1 is SNHLY and CDR2 is FYNNEI in the germline V gene. CDR3 length equals 12 residues. V gave up 5 bases and J gave up 6 bases, with 11 bases separating them. CDR3 protein: CASSPDRFEQYF. The CDR3 DNA follows: TGTGCCAGCAGTCCTGACAGGTTCGAGCAGTACTTC.

The genes are TRBV5-4 and TRBJ1-1, with D possibly TRBD1 on 5 matching bases. Looked up from germline, CDR1 is SGHNT and CDR2 is YYREEE (reference sequence). This CDR3 is 17 amino acids long. Deletions cut 4 bases from V and 3 bases from J, with 22 bases between. The CDR3 sequence is CASSPGGVAGRDTEAFF. CDR3 nucleotides: TGTGCCAGCAGCCCGGGGGGGGTGGCAGGGCGGGACACTGAAGCTTTCTTT. Drawing the rest from reference TRBV5-4 and TRBJ1-1, the complete variable domain is ETGVTQSPTHLIKTRGQQVTLRCSSQSGHNTVSWYQQALGQGPQFIFQYYREEENGRGNFPPRFSGLQFPNYSSELNVNALELDDSALYLCASSPGGVAGRDTEAFFGQGTRLTVV.